This passage covers 10 T cell receptor beta chains from one sample sequenced in a study of blood T cell repertoires in COVID-19. Only in-frame clones appear in the TCRdb table, and some are missing; sequencing was by immunoSEQ multiplex PCR. The sample lists about 250,000 clones, about 88% occurring once. Input material: PBMCs or T cells enriched from blood (not recorded which). These receptors all stem from a woman in her fifties or sixties who had recovered from COVID-19.

The rearrangement links TRBV11-2 to TRBJ1-2; TRBD1 is a possible D gene (6 bases). The CDR3 length is 16 residues. V dropped 5 bases and J dropped 7 bases, with 23 bases sitting between them. Per germline, CDR1 SGHAT and CDR2 FQNNGV. CDR3 region: CASSTQPDIRRGGYTF. CDR3 bases: TGTGCCAGCAGCACACAACCGGACATCCGCAGGGGTGGCTACACCTTC.

The chain combines TRBV14 with TRBJ1-2; D possibly corresponds to TRBD1 (6 bases). The CDR3 sequence is 14 residues long. Germline lookup yields CDR1 SGHDN and CDR2 FVKESK. V was pared by 2 bases and J by 8 bases, with 15 bases between. The CDR3 nucleotides read TGTGCCAGCAGCCAAAGCCTAACAGGGACGGGCTACACCTTC. Its translation is CASSQSLTGTGYTF.

DNA for the CDR3: TGTGCCAGCAGTCCAGGGTTCATGAACACTGAAGCTTTCTTT. Translated, it gives CASSPGFMNTEAFF. The chain uses TRBV28 and TRBJ1-1; maybe TRBD1 (5 bases). V was shortened by 5 bases and J by 0 bases, with 10 bases between the two germline ends. The CDR3 contains 14 residues. Germline V gives CDR1 MDHEN, CDR2 SYDVKM.

The chain recombines TRBV10-3 with TRBJ2-7; D is possibly TRBD2 (7 bases). The CDR3 contains 15 residues. V shed 6 bases and J shed 6 bases, with 21 bases lying between them. CDR1 is ENHRY, CDR2 SYGVKD, per germline. CDR3 in DNA: TGTGCCATCAGCAAAGGGGGGGAGCTTTCCCGCGAGCAGTACTTC. Translated: CAISKGGELSREQYF.

J is TRBJ1-1 and V is TRBV30, with TRBD1 as a possible D gene (5 bases). This CDR3 contains 14 residues. Germline V gene data show CDR1 as GTSNPN and CDR2 as SVGIG (reference sequence). V gave up 4 bases and J gave up 5 bases, with 17 bases separating them. The CDR3 reads CAWNEFSGGTEAFF. CDR3 sequence (DNA): TGTGCCTGGAACGAATTCAGCGGGGGGACTGAAGCTTTCTTT.

The chain has TRBV6-4 and TRBJ2-1, with 9 bases fitting TRBD2. The J segment lost 5 bases and the V segment lost 2 bases, leaving 4 bases of the junction unmatched. CDR1 is MRHNA, CDR2 SNTAGT, per germline. The CDR3 has 15 residues. CDR3: CASSDGLAGHNEQFF. The DNA of the CDR3 is TGTGCCAGCAGTGACGGGCTAGCGGGACACAATGAGCAGTTCTTC.

In DNA, the CDR3 is TGTGCCAGCAGCCCGCGACTCAGGGAGGCGACTGAAGCTTTCTTT. This gives the protein CASSPRLREATEAFF. The rearrangement joins TRBV11-2 to TRBJ1-1, with D tentatively TRBD1 (5 bases). The V gene lost 5 bases and the J gene lost 5 bases, with 18 bases spanning the gap. The CDR3 contains 15 residues. CDR1 is SGHAT and CDR2 is FQNNGV in the germline V gene.

This chain joins TRBV10-3 and TRBJ2-5; tentative D call: TRBD2 (5 bases). The CDR3 runs to 12 residues. The germline V and J ends were trimmed by 10 bases and 5 bases, with 14 bases remaining between them. From germline, CDR1 is ENHRY and CDR2 SYGVKD. Here the CDR3 reads CATRRLGETQYF. CDR3 DNA sequence: TGTGCCACCCGGAGGCTGGGGGAGACCCAGTACTTC.

J is TRBJ2-1 and V is TRBV29-1, with 7 bases identical to TRBD2. CDR3 length equals 12 residues. V lost 2 bases to trimming and J lost 9 bases; unmatched junction nucleotides: 4. In germline, CDR1 is SQVTM, CDR2 ANQGSEA. This chain's CDR3 is CSVEREVREQFF. The CDR3 DNA is TGCAGCGTTGAACGGGAGGTTCGTGAGCAGTTCTTC.

The chain uses TRBV7-2 and TRBJ1-2, with 9 bases lining up with TRBD1. The CDR3 covers 11 residues. The germline gives CDR1 SGHTA, CDR2 FQGNSA. For the CDR3, the DNA is TGTGGGACAGGGGTCAACTATGGCTACACCTTC. Translated, it gives CGTGVNYGYTF.